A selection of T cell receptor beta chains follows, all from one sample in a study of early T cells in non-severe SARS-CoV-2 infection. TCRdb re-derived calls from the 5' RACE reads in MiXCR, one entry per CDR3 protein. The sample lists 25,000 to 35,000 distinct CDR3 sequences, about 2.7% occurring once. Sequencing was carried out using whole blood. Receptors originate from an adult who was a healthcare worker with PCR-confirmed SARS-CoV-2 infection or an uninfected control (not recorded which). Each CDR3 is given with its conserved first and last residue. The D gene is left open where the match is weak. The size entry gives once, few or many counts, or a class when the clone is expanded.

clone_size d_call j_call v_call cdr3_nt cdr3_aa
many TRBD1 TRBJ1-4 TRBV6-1 TGTGCCAGCAGTGAAAAAGCCCCTTTTGGGCAGGGGGCAACTGAAAAACTGTTTTTT CASSEKAPFGQGATEKLFF
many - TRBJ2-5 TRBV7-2 TGTGCCAGCAGCATGTACCAAGAGACCCAGTACTTC CASSMYQETQYF
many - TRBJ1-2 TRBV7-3 TGTGCCAGCAGCTTAGGAGGTGGAGGCTACACCTTC CASSLGGGGYTF
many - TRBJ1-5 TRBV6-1 TGTGCCAGCAGTGATATAAGGGGGAATCAGCCCCAGCATTTT CASSDIRGNQPQHF
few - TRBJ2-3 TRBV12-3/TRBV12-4 TGTGCCAGCTTGAAAACAGATACGCAGTATTTT CASLKTDTQYF
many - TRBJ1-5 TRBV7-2 TGTGCCAGCAGCTTAGTGACCGGACAGAATCAGCCCCAGCATTTT CASSLVTGQNQPQHF
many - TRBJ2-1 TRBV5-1 TGCGCCAGCAGCTTGGGACGGGACGGCCGGTACAATGAGCAGTTCTTC CASSLGRDGRYNEQFF
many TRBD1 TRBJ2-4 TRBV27 TGTGCCAGCAGTTCATTCGGGACAGGGGGCAGAAACATTCAGTACTTC CASSSFGTGGRNIQYF
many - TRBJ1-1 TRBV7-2 TGTGCCAGCAGCTTTGCCAGGGTGAACACTGAAGCTTTCTTT CASSFARVNTEAFF
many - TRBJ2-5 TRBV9 TGTGCCAGCAGCGTTACACCAAGCGGCGGAGAGACCCAGTACTTC CASSVTPSGGETQYF
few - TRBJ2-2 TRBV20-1 TGCAGTGCTAGAGATTTCGGGGAGCTGTTTTTT CSARDFGELFF